This TCR beta chain was retrieved from a study of blood T cell repertoires in COVID-19. Enrolment of Seattle patients took place during active infection, and they were followed longitudinally. Looked up from germline, CDR1 is SGHAT and CDR2 is FQNNGV. V was shortened by 0 bases and J by 4 bases, with 12 bases between the two germline ends. The CDR3 extends over 15 amino acids. TCRdb's table, derived via immunoSEQ multiplex PCR, lists solely in-frame clones and lacks some. This sample yields about 80,000 clones, of which approximately 85% are seen a single time; around a tenth belongs to the top ten. The sample comprised peripheral blood. This TCR was sampled from a man in his forties or fifties with COVID-19, enrolled during active disease. The V and J genes are TRBV11-2 and TRBJ2-5, with D perhaps matching TRBD1 (5 bases). CDR3 sequence (DNA): TGTGCCAGCAGCTTAGATCAGGTCAGGGCAGAGACCCAGTACTTC. It encodes CASSLDQVRAETQYF.